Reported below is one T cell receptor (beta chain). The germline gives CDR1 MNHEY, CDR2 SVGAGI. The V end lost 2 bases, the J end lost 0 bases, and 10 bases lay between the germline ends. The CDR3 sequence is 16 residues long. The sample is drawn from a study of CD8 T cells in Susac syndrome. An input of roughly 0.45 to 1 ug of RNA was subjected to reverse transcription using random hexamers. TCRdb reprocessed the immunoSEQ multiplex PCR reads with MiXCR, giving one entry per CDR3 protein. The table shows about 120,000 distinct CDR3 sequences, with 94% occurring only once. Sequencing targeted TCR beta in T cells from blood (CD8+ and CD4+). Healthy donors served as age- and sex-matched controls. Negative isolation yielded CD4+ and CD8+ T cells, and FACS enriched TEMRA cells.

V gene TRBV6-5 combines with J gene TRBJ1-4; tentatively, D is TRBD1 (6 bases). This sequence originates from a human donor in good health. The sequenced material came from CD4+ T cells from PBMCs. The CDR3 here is CASSYQGPATNEKLFF. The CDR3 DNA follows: TGTGCCAGCAGTTACCAGGGGCCTGCAACTAATGAAAAACTGTTTTTT.